The rows below give T cell receptor beta chains drawn from one sample of a study of shared clonotypes between healthy human individuals. Assay used: immunoSEQ multiplex PCR; TCRdb lists only in-frame clones, some missing. The sample records over a million clones, roughly 98.5% being singletons. Sequenced sample: naive CD4+ T cells sorted from blood. Every receptor here comes from a man aged 25 to 40 in good health. Each CDR3 is given with its conserved first and last residue. D genes are given only for firm matches. Expanded clones get a size class; other rows say once, few or many, or leave the size out.

clone size	D gene	J gene	V gene	CDR3 protein	CDR3 DNA
NA	TRBD1	TRBJ1-5	TRBV27	CASSLSGTVPFEKPQHF	TGTGCCAGCAGTTTATCGGGGACAGTACCCTTTGAGAAGCCCCAGCATTTT
NA	NA	TRBJ2-1	TRBV7-9	CASSPSLDNEQFF	TGTGCCAGCAGCCCAAGCCTGGACAATGAGCAGTTCTTC
NA	TRBD2	TRBJ2-4	TRBV5-1	CASSLLAGGPGTKNIQYF	TGCGCCAGCAGCTTGTTAGCGGGAGGGCCTGGAACCAAAAACATTCAGTACTTC
NA	NA	TRBJ2-1	TRBV25-1	CATDGSYNEQFF	TGTGCCACAGACGGCTCCTACAATGAGCAGTTCTTC
NA	TRBD2	TRBJ2-1	TRBV27	CASSLVGLAGEEYNEQFF	TGTGCCAGCAGTTTGGTGGGACTAGCGGGAGAGGAATACAATGAGCAGTTCTTC
NA	NA	TRBJ2-1	TRBV6-6	CASRFRDKVDNEQFF	TGTGCCAGCAGGTTCCGGGACAAGGTCGACAATGAGCAGTTCTTC
once	NA	TRBJ2-3	TRBV5-1	CASSSRSGLRSVDTQYF	TGCGCCAGCAGCTCTCGGAGCGGGCTTCGGTCGGTAGATACGCAGTATTTT
NA	NA	TRBJ2-5	TRBV29-1	CSAQAGAETQYF	TGCAGCGCCCAGGCAGGGGCAGAGACCCAGTACTTC
NA	TRBD2	TRBJ2-1	TRBV9	CASSVMGTSGASYNEQFF	TGTGCCAGCAGCGTAATGGGGACTAGCGGAGCTTCTTACAATGAGCAGTTCTTC
NA	TRBD1	TRBJ2-2	TRBV4-3	CASSRTGGANTGELFF	TGCGCCAGCAGCCGCACAGGGGGCGCGAACACCGGGGAGCTGTTTTTT
NA	TRBD2	TRBJ2-2	TRBV19	CASSVLAGTNTGELFF	TGTGCCAGTAGTGTACTAGCGGGAACGAACACCGGGGAGCTGTTTTTT
NA	TRBD1	TRBJ2-1	TRBV19	CASSPSRRTGGNEQFF	TGTGCCAGTAGTCCGTCCCGGCGGACAGGGGGCAATGAGCAGTTCTTC
NA	NA	TRBJ2-3	TRBV5-4	CASSLGASSTDTQYF	TGTGCCAGCAGCTTAGGGGCCTCTAGCACAGATACGCAGTATTTT
NA	TRBD2	TRBJ2-1	TRBV5-1	CASSPGLAGSYNEQFF	TGCGCCAGCAGCCCGGGACTAGCGGGGTCATACAATGAGCAGTTCTTC
NA	NA	TRBJ2-1	TRBV6-5	CASSRGSHYNEQFF	TGTGCCAGCAGTCGCGGTAGTCACTACAATGAGCAGTTCTTC
NA	NA	TRBJ2-5	TRBV18	CASSRLVQETQYF	TGTGCCAGCTCCCGCTTGGTCCAAGAGACCCAGTACTTC
NA	TRBD1	TRBJ2-7	TRBV10-2	CASSALRTGFYEQYF	TGCGCCAGCAGTGCCTTGCGGACAGGGTTTTACGAGCAGTACTTC
NA	NA	TRBJ2-7	TRBV7-9	CASSPGRNEQYF	TGTGCCAGCAGCCCAGGACGTAACGAGCAGTACTTC
NA	NA	TRBJ2-7	TRBV27	CASRRSDGLHEQYF	TGTGCCAGCAGGCGATCAGACGGGCTCCACGAGCAGTACTTC
NA	NA	TRBJ1-1	TRBV5-1	CASAVWDGAEAFF	TGCGCCAGCGCTGTCTGGGACGGGGCTGAAGCTTTCTTT
NA	NA	TRBJ2-7	TRBV9	CASSVGAESSYEQYF	TGTGCCAGCAGCGTAGGGGCAGAGAGCTCCTACGAGCAGTACTTC
NA	NA	TRBJ2-5	TRBV27	CASSLRVRETQYF	TGTGCCAGCAGTTTAAGAGTGAGGGAGACCCAGTACTTC
NA	NA	TRBJ1-1	TRBV11-2	CASSLVRGNTEAFF	TGTGCCAGCAGCTTAGTCCGTGGCAACACTGAAGCTTTCTTT
NA	TRBD1	TRBJ1-1	TRBV7-2	CASSSGQGAGVTEAFF	TGTGCCAGCAGCTCAGGACAGGGGGCAGGTGTCACTGAAGCTTTCTTT
NA	NA	TRBJ2-7	TRBV6-5	CASTGSGTAYEQYF	TGTGCCAGCACAGGAAGCGGTACCGCCTACGAGCAGTACTTC
NA	NA	TRBJ1-4	TRBV5-1	CASSLVPATNEKLFF	TGCGCCAGCAGCTTGGTGCCCGCAACTAATGAAAAACTGTTTTTT
NA	TRBD1	TRBJ2-5	TRBV9	CASSVGRQGAYGTQYF	TGTGCCAGCAGCGTAGGAAGACAGGGAGCGTATGGGACCCAGTACTTC
NA	TRBD2	TRBJ2-3	TRBV15	CATSTGRTLAGLADTQYF	TGTGCCACCAGCACAGGACGTACACTAGCGGGATTAGCAGATACGCAGTATTTT
NA	TRBD1	TRBJ2-2	TRBV6-1	CASSPDRGFGELFF	TGTGCCAGCAGTCCGGACAGGGGATTCGGGGAGCTGTTTTTT
NA	NA	TRBJ1-5	TRBV7-2	CASSPLSGQPQHF	TGTGCCAGCAGCCCTCTCTCGGGTCAGCCCCAGCATTTT
NA	NA	TRBJ1-2	TRBV25-1	CASSEGGTIYNYGYTF	TGTGCCAGCAGTGAGGGGGGGACCATCTATAACTATGGCTACACCTTC
NA	TRBD1	TRBJ2-7	TRBV5-1	CASTGTGGYEQYF	TGCGCCAGCACCGGGACAGGGGGCTACGAGCAGTACTTC
NA	NA	TRBJ2-7	TRBV4-2	CASSQDPSKNRYF	TGTGCCAGCAGCCAAGACCCCTCTAAAAATCGGTACTTC
NA	TRBD2	TRBJ2-7	TRBV28	CASSSTSGSYEQYF	TGTGCCAGCAGTTCGACTAGCGGGAGCTACGAGCAGTACTTC
NA	TRBD2	TRBJ2-7	TRBV19	CASSISAGGSYEQYF	TGTGCCAGTAGTATCTCTGCGGGAGGGTCCTACGAGCAGTACTTC
NA	TRBD2	TRBJ2-7	TRBV18	CASSPLPVSSGRVSYEQYF	TGTGCCAGCTCACCACTCCCCGTAAGTAGCGGGAGGGTCTCCTACGAGCAGTACTTC
NA	NA	TRBJ1-1	TRBV6-6	CASSYKQVMNTEAFF	TGTGCCAGCAGTTATAAACAGGTGATGAACACTGAAGCTTTCTTT
NA	TRBD2	TRBJ2-1	TRBV18	CASSLSGLGNEQFF	TGTGCCAGCTCACTATCGGGACTAGGAAATGAGCAGTTCTTC
NA	TRBD2	TRBJ2-7	TRBV18	CASSPGLAGAYEQYF	TGTGCCAGCTCGCCCGGACTAGCGGGAGCCTACGAGCAGTACTTC
NA	TRBD1	TRBJ2-1	TRBV7-9	CATIRTGGMSDEQFF	TGTGCCACTATCCGGACAGGGGGCATGAGCGATGAGCAGTTCTTC
NA	NA	TRBJ2-3	TRBV12-5	CASGSGYDTQYF	TGTGCTAGTGGTTCGGGATATGATACGCAGTATTTT
NA	NA	TRBJ1-5	TRBV2	CASKGDGNQPQHF	TGTGCCAGCAAGGGGGACGGCAATCAGCCCCAGCATTTT
NA	NA	TRBJ2-1	TRBV28	CASLRGVRYNEQFF	TGTGCCAGCCTCCGGGGCGTTCGGTACAATGAGCAGTTCTTC
NA	NA	TRBJ2-7	TRBV7-7	CASSLNIRGEQYF	TGTGCTAGCAGCTTAAATATACGGGGCGAGCAGTACTTC
NA	TRBD2	TRBJ2-4	TRBV6-5	CASGGGNIQYF	TGTGCCAGCGGGGGGGGAAACATTCAGTACTTC
NA	NA	TRBJ1-3	TRBV30	CAWNGLAGNTIYF	TGTGCCTGGAACGGGCTAGCGGGAAACACCATATATTTT
NA	TRBD2	TRBJ2-7	TRBV28	CASSSGGSEQYF	TGTGCCAGTTCCTCGGGCGGGAGCGAGCAGTACTTC
NA	NA	TRBJ1-1	TRBV2	CASKIVQGTEAFF	TGTGCCAGCAAAATTGTGCAGGGTACTGAAGCTTTCTTT
NA	NA	TRBJ1-5	TRBV6-6	CASSSPGENNQPQHF	TGTGCCAGCAGTTCCCCTGGGGAAAACAATCAGCCCCAGCATTTT